This is a list of T cell receptor beta chains from one sample in a study of blood T cell repertoires in COVID-19. Sequencing used immunoSEQ multiplex PCR; TCRdb keeps in-frame clones, though not all of them. The table has tens of thousands of clones, about 91% seen once; the top ten hold approximately 2.5%. The sample consisted of peripheral blood. These receptor sequences come from a man aged 55 to 70 with acute or convalescent COVID-19. Both conserved end residues are part of each CDR3. Fields, in order: D gene, V gene, clone size, J gene, CDR3 DNA, CDR3 protein. A D gene is named only where the DNA matches it firmly. Clone size, where shown, is once, few, many, or a class for clones that have expanded.

D gene: NA; V gene: TRBV23-1; clone size: NA; J gene: TRBJ2-7; CDR3 DNA: TGCGCCAGCAGGCCCCGGGGTTCCTACGAGCAGTACTTC; CDR3 protein: CASRPRGSYEQYF
D gene: NA; V gene: TRBV6-6; clone size: NA; J gene: TRBJ2-7; CDR3 DNA: TGTGCCAGCAGTTACTCGACAGGCTACGAGCAGTACTTC; CDR3 protein: CASSYSTGYEQYF
D gene: TRBD2; V gene: TRBV29-1; clone size: NA; J gene: TRBJ2-7; CDR3 DNA: TGCAGCGTTGCCTGGGGCTCCCCGGGAGGGGAGCAGTACTTC; CDR3 protein: CSVAWGSPGGEQYF
D gene: NA; V gene: TRBV18; clone size: NA; J gene: TRBJ2-2; CDR3 DNA: TGTGCCAGCTCACTCCCTCGTAGAGCGCCAGGGTACACCGGGGAGCTGTTTTTT; CDR3 protein: CASSLPRRAPGYTGELFF
D gene: NA; V gene: TRBV7-9; clone size: NA; J gene: TRBJ1-3; CDR3 DNA: TGTGCCAGCAGCTTAGCGGGCAGGGGCTCTGGAAACACCATATATTTT; CDR3 protein: CASSLAGRGSGNTIYF
D gene: TRBD2; V gene: TRBV4-3; clone size: NA; J gene: TRBJ2-2; CDR3 DNA: TGCGCCAGCAGCCAGCTGGCCGGGAGGGCAGCCGGGGAGCTGTTTTTT; CDR3 protein: CASSQLAGRAAGELFF
D gene: TRBD2; V gene: TRBV7-2; clone size: NA; J gene: TRBJ2-3; CDR3 DNA: TGTGCCAGCAGCTTAGACGGTAGCGGGAGGAGATATTTT; CDR3 protein: CASSLDGSGRRYF
D gene: NA; V gene: TRBV7-8; clone size: NA; J gene: TRBJ1-4; CDR3 DNA: TGTGCCAGCAGCCGTCGACAAGAACTTAATGAAAAACTGTTTTTT; CDR3 protein: CASSRRQELNEKLFF
D gene: NA; V gene: TRBV2; clone size: NA; J gene: TRBJ2-3; CDR3 DNA: TGTGCCAGCAGTGATCGTAGAAGCACAGATACGCAGTATTTT; CDR3 protein: CASSDRRSTDTQYF
D gene: TRBD1; V gene: TRBV30; clone size: NA; J gene: TRBJ1-2; CDR3 DNA: TGTGCCTGGCAACCTACAGGGGACTATGGCTACACCTTC; CDR3 protein: CAWQPTGDYGYTF
D gene: NA; V gene: TRBV30; clone size: once; J gene: TRBJ1-1; CDR3 DNA: TGTGCCTGGAGTCTCCGCGATGAAGCTTTCTTT; CDR3 protein: CAWSLRDEAFF
D gene: TRBD1; V gene: TRBV7-2; clone size: NA; J gene: TRBJ1-1; CDR3 DNA: TGTGCCAGCAGCTTACAGGGGGCGAACACTGAAGCTTTCTTT; CDR3 protein: CASSLQGANTEAFF
D gene: NA; V gene: TRBV28; clone size: NA; J gene: TRBJ1-2; CDR3 DNA: TGTGCCAGCACCTCAGGGTCCTATGGCTACACCTTC; CDR3 protein: CASTSGSYGYTF
D gene: NA; V gene: TRBV7-6; clone size: NA; J gene: TRBJ1-6; CDR3 DNA: TGTGCCAGCAGCTCGGCGAGGGCAAATAATTCACCCCTCCACTTT; CDR3 protein: CASSSARANNSPLHF
D gene: NA; V gene: TRBV14; clone size: NA; J gene: TRBJ2-7; CDR3 DNA: TGTGCCAGCAGCCAAGGCGCAGGTTACTCTTCCTACGAGCAGTACTTC; CDR3 protein: CASSQGAGYSSYEQYF
D gene: TRBD1; V gene: TRBV11-3; clone size: NA; J gene: TRBJ2-3; CDR3 DNA: TGTGCCAGCAGCTCAAGACAGGGGGCGGGAGATACGCAGTATTTT; CDR3 protein: CASSSRQGAGDTQYF